This entry describes one T cell receptor (beta chain). The data are from a study of cytomegalovirus exposure and HLA in healthy donors. It was with 60 Vbeta and 13 Jbeta primers that the PCR ran. The assay was immunoSEQ multiplex PCR, and TCRdb's table has in-frame clones only and misses some. This table holds some 140,000 clones, roughly 80% found once. The clonotype comes from a man aged 25-45 years in good health and CMV-seropositive. The specimen was PBMCs.

The CDR3 here is CASSSGTSGGTTDTQYF. In DNA form, the CDR3 reads TGCGCCAGCAGCTCGGGGACTAGCGGGGGTACCACAGATACGCAGTATTTT. The chain is built from TRBV5-1 and TRBJ2-3, with 14 bases matching TRBD2. The CDR3 is 17 amino acids. The junction had 5 bases not matched to a gene; V was cut back by 3 bases and J by 2 bases. Germline V lookup: CDR1 SGHRS, CDR2 YFSETQ. Combining the CDR3 with reference TRBV5-1 and TRBJ2-3 gives the whole variable domain KAGVTQTPRYLIKTRGQQVTLSCSPISGHRSVSWYQQTPGQGLQFLFEYFSETQRNKGNFPGRFSGRQFSNSRSEMNVSTLELGDSALYLCASSSGTSGGTTDTQYFGPGTRLTVL.